A selection of T cell receptor beta chains follows, all from one sample in a study of neurological immune-mediated disorders. TCRdb passed the 5' RACE reads through MiXCR, listing each CDR3 protein once. The sample comprises 30,000 to 45,000 distinct CDR3 sequences, approximately 10% of which are singletons, and less than 5% rests with the top ten. Sequences were obtained from CD4+ T cells from blood. These TCRs come from a woman in her twenties or thirties with HTLV-1-associated myelopathy (HAM/TSP). CDR3s include the opening cysteine and the closing phenylalanine or tryptophan. D genes are given only for firm matches. Rows may omit the clone size; those that give it use once, few, many or a size class.

J,D,V,size,CDR3,DNA
TRBJ2-3,-,TRBV19,few,CASSIRGASTDTQYF,TGTGCCAGTAGTATCCGCGGAGCTAGCACAGATACGCAGTATTTT
TRBJ1-5,-,TRBV6-6,many,CASSLRGGGNQPQHF,TGTGCCAGCAGCCTAAGGGGGGGAGGCAATCAGCCCCAGCATTTT
TRBJ2-1,TRBD1,TRBV5-1,many,CASRSGQGARGSYNEQFF,TGCGCCAGCAGGTCGGGACAGGGGGCGAGGGGGTCCTACAATGAGCAGTTCTTC
TRBJ1-4,-,TRBV5-1,many,CASSPDSGLNEKLFF,TGCGCCAGCAGCCCGGACAGTGGGCTTAATGAAAAACTGTTTTTT
TRBJ2-1,TRBD2,TRBV5-1,many,CASSATIAGSYNEQFF,TGCGCCAGCAGCGCAACCATAGCGGGCTCCTACAATGAGCAGTTCTTC
TRBJ2-7,TRBD1,TRBV12-3/TRBV12-4,many,CASSSRTGAYEQYF,TGTGCCAGCAGTTCCAGGACAGGGGCCTACGAGCAGTACTTC
TRBJ1-4,-,TRBV20-1,many,CSAGSNEKLFF,TGCAGTGCTGGAAGTAATGAAAAACTGTTTTTT
TRBJ1-4,-,TRBV7-9,many,CASSLDGGREKLFF,TGTGCCAGCAGCCTCGACGGCGGGAGAGAAAAACTGTTTTTT
TRBJ1-1,-,TRBV3-1,many,CASSPSGQMNTEAFF,TGTGCCAGCAGCCCGTCCGGACAGATGAACACTGAAGCTTTCTTT
TRBJ1-2,TRBD1,TRBV5-1,many,CASSLQGAGYTF,TGCGCCAGCAGCTTACAGGGGGCAGGCTACACCTTC
TRBJ1-4,-,TRBV9,many,CASSVGVDEKLFF,TGTGCCAGCAGCGTAGGAGTGGATGAAAAACTGTTTTTT
TRBJ2-1,TRBD1,TRBV20-1,many,CSARESTGGINNEQFF,TGCAGTGCTAGGGAATCTACAGGGGGTATTAACAATGAGCAGTTCTTC
TRBJ2-1,TRBD1,TRBV5-1,many,CASSGGQSLSYNEQFF,TGCGCCAGCAGCGGGGGACAGTCCCTCTCCTACAATGAGCAGTTCTTC
TRBJ2-7,-,TRBV5-1,many,CASKRDGLFEQYF,TGCGCCAGCAAACGGGACGGGCTTTTTGAGCAGTACTTC
TRBJ2-7,-,TRBV4-2,-,CASSQVGTNSYEQYF,TGTGCCAGCAGCCAAGTAGGCACTAACTCCTACGAGCAGTACTTC
TRBJ1-1,-,TRBV10-2,many,CASSEWAASSAFF,TGCGCCAGCAGTGAGTGGGCAGCGTCATCCGCTTTCTTT
TRBJ2-4,TRBD1,TRBV11-2,many,CASSSRQGGLVNIQYF,TGTGCCAGCAGCTCCCGACAGGGTGGTTTGGTAAACATTCAGTACTTC
TRBJ2-1,-,TRBV7-3,many,CASSRQGSSSYNEQFF,TGTGCCAGCAGCAGACAAGGGTCTAGCTCCTACAATGAGCAGTTCTTC
TRBJ1-1,-,TRBV10-3,many,CAISEKGSNTEAFF,TGTGCCATCAGTGAAAAGGGGAGTAACACTGAAGCTTTCTTT
TRBJ1-5,-,TRBV20-1,many,CSAKALGIRSNQPQHF,TGCAGTGCCAAGGCGTTGGGGATTCGGAGCAATCAGCCCCAGCATTTT
TRBJ1-2,TRBD1,TRBV12-3/TRBV12-4,many,CASTPPLGQGLVNNYGYTF,TGTGCCAGCACCCCACCCCTCGGACAGGGGCTTGTTAATAACTATGGCTACACCTTC
TRBJ1-5,TRBD1,TRBV5-1,many,CASSSGQENQPQHF,TGCGCCAGCAGCTCGGGACAGGAGAATCAGCCCCAGCATTTT
TRBJ2-4,TRBD2,TRBV19,many,CASSGRASGDGNIQYF,TGTGCCAGTAGTGGACGGGCTAGCGGGGACGGTAACATTCAGTACTTC
TRBJ1-2,-,TRBV7-9,many,CASSFPEPNYGYTF,TGTGCCAGCAGCTTCCCAGAACCTAACTATGGCTACACCTTC
TRBJ2-3,-,TRBV5-1,many,CASSLWGDGTDTQYF,TGCGCCAGCAGCCTTTGGGGCGATGGGACAGATACGCAGTATTTT
TRBJ1-1,-,TRBV3-1,many,CASSQVGARLGEAFF,TGTGCCAGCAGCCAAGTGGGGGCACGGTTGGGGGAAGCTTTCTTT
TRBJ1-1,-,TRBV29-1,many,CSVLREMNTEAFF,TGCAGCGTCCTCAGGGAGATGAACACTGAAGCTTTCTTT
TRBJ2-3,TRBD2,TRBV20-1,many,CSARDSGGASDTQYF,TGCAGTGCAAGAGATAGCGGGGGGGCGTCGGATACGCAGTATTTT
TRBJ1-4,-,TRBV7-9,many,CASSSNNEKLFF,TGTGCCAGCAGCTCCAATAATGAAAAACTGTTTTTT
TRBJ2-2,-,TRBV30,many,CAWRFTGELFF,TGTGCCTGGAGATTTACCGGGGAGCTGTTTTTT
TRBJ1-3,-,TRBV5-1,many,CASSLSSGNTIYF,TGCGCCAGCAGCCTCAGCTCTGGAAACACCATATATTTT
TRBJ2-1,TRBD2,TRBV18,many,CASSPELAGGPENEQFF,TGTGCCAGCTCACCGGAACTAGCGGGGGGGCCTGAGAATGAGCAGTTCTTC
TRBJ2-3,TRBD2,TRBV20-1,many,CSASGGTSGRTDTQYF,TGCAGTGCTAGTGGAGGGACTAGCGGGCGCACAGATACGCAGTATTTT
TRBJ2-3,TRBD2,TRBV15,-,CATSGAGANTDMHYF,TGTGCCACCAGCGGAGCGGGGGCTAACACAGATATGCATTATTTT
TRBJ1-6,-,TRBV3-1,many,CASSQVARTGNNSPLHF,TGTGCCAGCAGCCAAGTGGCCCGGACTGGGAATAATTCACCCCTCCACTTT
TRBJ1-2,-,TRBV12-3/TRBV12-4,many,CASSLSPGAGGGYTF,TGTGCCAGCAGTTTAAGTCCTGGGGCAGGTGGTGGCTACACCTTC
TRBJ1-1,-,TRBV5-1,medium-sized,CASSSPGLSNTEAFF,TGCGCCAGCAGCTCACCGGGACTGAGTAACACTGAAGCTTTCTTT
TRBJ1-3,-,TRBV3-1,many,CASSQQVSGNTIYF,TGTGCCAGCAGCCAACAGGTCTCTGGAAACACCATATATTTT
TRBJ1-2,TRBD1,TRBV20-1,many,CSAPELNRGLGYGYTF,TGCAGTGCCCCAGAACTAAACAGGGGATTAGGCTATGGCTACACCTTC
TRBJ2-7,-,TRBV30,many,CAWSGDRSSYEQYF,TGTGCCTGGAGCGGGGACCGTAGCTCCTACGAGCAGTACTTC
TRBJ2-1,-,TRBV6-5,many,CASSPRGPNEQFF,TGTGCCAGCAGTCCCAGGGGTCCCAATGAGCAGTTCTTC
TRBJ2-1,-,TRBV20-1,many,CSAIGQSSYNEQFF,TGCAGTGCCATCGGACAGAGCTCCTACAATGAGCAGTTCTTC
TRBJ1-1,-,TRBV7-6,once,CASSLDPGATEAFF,TGTGCCAGCAGCTTAGACCCGGGGGCCACTGAAGCTTTCTTT